The rows below give T cell receptor beta chains drawn from one sample of a study of blood T cell repertoires in COVID-19. TCRdb's copy holds only in-frame clones and misses some; the assay was immunoSEQ multiplex PCR. Among 130,000 or so clones listed, about 90% were seen once. Sequencing used peripheral blood. These receptors all come from a man between 60 and 75 years old with active or convalescent COVID-19. Each CDR3 is given with its conserved first and last residue. D genes are given only for firm matches. Part of the rows lack a size; the others show once, few, many or a class for expanded clones.

CDR3nt | CDR3aa | d_gene | j_gene | v_gene | abundance
TGTGCCAGCAGCTTGGGGGCCTACACAGATACGCAGTATTTT | CASSLGAYTDTQYF | NA | TRBJ2-3 | TRBV7-9 | NA
TGTGCCACCAGCTCGGAGGGGGCGCTGAATTCACCCCTCCACTTT | CATSSEGALNSPLHF | TRBD1 | TRBJ1-6 | TRBV15 | NA
TGTGCCAGCATCCCCCAGGGGAACACTGAAGCTTTCTTT | CASIPQGNTEAFF | NA | TRBJ1-1 | TRBV6-6 | NA
TGTGCCACCAGCTGGACAGGGGGCACCTACGAGCAGTACTTC | CATSWTGGTYEQYF | TRBD1 | TRBJ2-7 | TRBV15 | NA
TGTGCCAGCAGTGAAGTCCGGAGGGACAGGGGTTTTCACACTGAAGCTTTCTTT | CASSEVRRDRGFHTEAFF | TRBD1 | TRBJ1-1 | TRBV2 | NA
TGTGCCAGTAGTATCACGGGAATAAACACCGGGGAGCTGTTTTTT | CASSITGINTGELFF | NA | TRBJ2-2 | TRBV19 | once
TGTGCCAGCAGCTTACTTCCACAGGGGGCCAAAAACATTCAGTACTTC | CASSLLPQGAKNIQYF | TRBD1 | TRBJ2-4 | TRBV7-9 | NA
TGTGCTAGCAGCTCCGGGAGGGGTTCCCAAGAGACCCAGTACTTC | CASSSGRGSQETQYF | TRBD2 | TRBJ2-5 | TRBV7-7 | many
TGTGCCAGCACCAGGACAGGGGGCCAAGAGACCCAGTACTTC | CASTRTGGQETQYF | TRBD1 | TRBJ2-5 | TRBV28 | once
TGTGCCAGCAGTCATTTGAGTGGGCAGTACTTC | CASSHLSGQYF | NA | TRBJ2-7 | TRBV6-5 | NA
TGCGCCAGCAGTCGATGGACTAGCGGGAGCCCCACAGATACGCAGTATTTT | CASSRWTSGSPTDTQYF | TRBD2 | TRBJ2-3 | TRBV5-1 | NA
TGTGCCAGCACAGGGGCTGTGGCGAATAATTCACCCCTCCACTTT | CASTGAVANNSPLHF | NA | TRBJ1-6 | TRBV28 | once
TGTGCCAGCAGCTTCAGGACAGGTGGCTCTGGAAACACCATATATTTT | CASSFRTGGSGNTIYF | TRBD1 | TRBJ1-3 | TRBV3-1/TRBV3-2 | NA
TGTGCCAGCTCAATCTCCACCCTAACAGTCGAGAACACTGAAGCTTTCTTT | CASSISTLTVENTEAFF | NA | TRBJ1-1 | TRBV18 | once
TGTGCCAGCAGTTTATGGGAGGGCCCATCCTACGAGCAGTACTTC | CASSLWEGPSYEQYF | NA | TRBJ2-7 | TRBV28 | NA
TGTGCCAGCAGCGTAGGTGGGACAGCCTCCTACGAGCAGTACTTC | CASSVGGTASYEQYF | TRBD1 | TRBJ2-7 | TRBV9 | NA
TGTGCCAGTAGTACAGGGGGAGAGACCCAGTACTTC | CASSTGGETQYF | TRBD1 | TRBJ2-5 | TRBV19 | NA
TGTGCCAGCAGCTTAGAGACAAGCTATGGCTACACCTTC | CASSLETSYGYTF | NA | TRBJ1-2 | TRBV11-2 | NA
TGCGCCAGCAGCCAGTACGGACTAGCGGGAGGCTCCAGCTCCTACAATGAGCAGTTCTTC | CASSQYGLAGGSSSYNEQFF | TRBD2 | TRBJ2-1 | TRBV4-3 | NA
TGTGCCAGCAGTCAGGGGGGCGGTGGCTACACCTTC | CASSQGGGGYTF | TRBD1 | TRBJ1-2 | TRBV28 | NA
TGTGCCAGTAGTGCTACAGGGGCCTGGAACACCATATATTTT | CASSATGAWNTIYF | TRBD1 | TRBJ1-3 | TRBV19 | NA
TGTGCCAGCAGCTTAGTATCCCAGGCCCGGGGTGAAGCTTTCTTT | CASSLVSQARGEAFF | NA | TRBJ1-1 | TRBV7-9 | NA
TGTGCCAGCAGCTTTGGACAGTATCAGCCCCAGCATTTT | CASSFGQYQPQHF | NA | TRBJ1-5 | TRBV7-2 | NA
TGTGCCAGCAGTTACTCTCGACAGGGGGATACGCAGTATTTT | CASSYSRQGDTQYF | TRBD1 | TRBJ2-3 | TRBV6-2/TRBV6-3 | NA
TGTGCCAGCTCACCTCCTACCCGATGGGCGGGAGTAATCTACGAGCAGTACTTC | CASSPPTRWAGVIYEQYF | TRBD2 | TRBJ2-7 | TRBV18 | NA
TGCGCCAGCAGCCTGACAGCGGGACAACGCTCCTACGAGCAGTACTTC | CASSLTAGQRSYEQYF | NA | TRBJ2-7 | TRBV5-1 | NA
TGTGCCAGCAGTTCTAAAAGAGATACGCAGTATTTT | CASSSKRDTQYF | NA | TRBJ2-3 | TRBV12-3/TRBV12-4 | NA
TGTGCCGGGGGCAGGGGGCCTGTTGAAGCTTTCTTT | CAGGRGPVEAFF | TRBD1 | TRBJ1-1 | TRBV10-3 | once
TGTGCCAGCTCACCACCGGCGGGACGCGGACCCAAAGAGACCCAGTACTTC | CASSPPAGRGPKETQYF | NA | TRBJ2-5 | TRBV18 | NA
TGTGCCAGCAGTGAATCAGGCAGGGCCACAGATACGCAGTATTTT | CASSESGRATDTQYF | NA | TRBJ2-3 | TRBV25-1 | NA
TGCGCCAGCAGCTTGGCGGGGACAGGGGGCGCAGGCGGCTACACCTTC | CASSLAGTGGAGGYTF | TRBD1 | TRBJ1-2 | TRBV5-1 | NA
TGTGCCAGCAGTCCCGGGGGGGGGCTCAGAAGGACGCAGTATTTT | CASSPGGGLRRTQYF | TRBD2 | TRBJ2-3 | TRBV28 | NA
TGTGCCAGCAGCTTGGACAGAAATCAAGAGACCCAGTACTTC | CASSLDRNQETQYF | NA | TRBJ2-5 | TRBV7-9 | NA
TGCAGCGTTTCAGACAGGGAAGGCCCCAATGGCTACACCTTC | CSVSDREGPNGYTF | TRBD1 | TRBJ1-2 | TRBV29-1 | NA
TGTGCCAGTAGTACCCCGGCCAAGGGGGCAAACACAGATACGCAGTATTTT | CASSTPAKGANTDTQYF | TRBD1 | TRBJ2-3 | TRBV19 | NA
TGTGCCAGCAGCTTGGGGGGGGGCATCGGACAGCCCCAGCATTTT | CASSLGGGIGQPQHF | NA | TRBJ1-5 | TRBV5-4 | once
TGTGCCAGCGAAGGGACAGGTCGGGGCTCCTACGAGCAGTACTTC | CASEGTGRGSYEQYF | TRBD1 | TRBJ2-7 | TRBV7-8 | NA
TGCGCCAGCAGCCGCGCGGAAGATACGCAGTATTTT | CASSRAEDTQYF | NA | TRBJ2-3 | TRBV4-3 | NA
TGTGCCAGCAGCCCTTTATCTCCGGGTCGGGGGACTGAAGCTTTCTTT | CASSPLSPGRGTEAFF | NA | TRBJ1-1 | TRBV3-1/TRBV3-2 | NA
TGTGCCAGCAGCTTAGAACTAGCGGGGTACACAGATACGCAGTATTTT | CASSLELAGYTDTQYF | TRBD2 | TRBJ2-3 | TRBV5-6 | NA
TGTGCCAGCAGTTACGACAGTCTGAACACTGAAGCTTTCTTT | CASSYDSLNTEAFF | NA | TRBJ1-1 | TRBV6-6 | NA
TGTGCCACCAGTGTTATGTCCAAAGGAGGCACAGATACGCAGTATTTT | CATSVMSKGGTDTQYF | NA | TRBJ2-3 | TRBV24-1 | NA
TGTGCCAGCAGTGACCAGGGCGAAAAACTGTTTTTT | CASSDQGEKLFF | NA | TRBJ1-4 | TRBV2 | NA
TGTGCCACCAGTGAGGAGGGCCTCAATGAGCAGTTCTTC | CATSEEGLNEQFF | NA | TRBJ2-1 | TRBV24-1 | NA
TGTGCCAGCAGTCCGACAGGGGGCGGCTATGGCTACACCTTC | CASSPTGGGYGYTF | TRBD1 | TRBJ1-2 | TRBV28 | NA
TGTGCCAGCCGACGCTTCCGCGAGACATACAATGAGCAGTTCTTC | CASRRFRETYNEQFF | NA | TRBJ2-1 | TRBV6-5 | NA
TGTGCCAGCAGCCGGGGTAGCGGGAGTCAAGAGACCCAGTACTTC | CASSRGSGSQETQYF | TRBD2 | TRBJ2-5 | TRBV14 | NA
TGTGCCAGCAGCTCGATGGACAGGGGCAATCAGCCCCAGCATTTT | CASSSMDRGNQPQHF | TRBD1 | TRBJ1-5 | TRBV6-6 | once
TGCAGTGCTAGTCCGGGTGCGGGGCAGCACGAGCAGTACTTC | CSASPGAGQHEQYF | NA | TRBJ2-7 | TRBV20-1 | once
TGTGCCAGCAGTGAATCCGAAAATCACATCTATGGCTACACCTTC | CASSESENHIYGYTF | NA | TRBJ1-2 | TRBV25-1 | once
TGTGCCAGCAGCCAAACAGGGAACTCACCCCTCCACTTT | CASSQTGNSPLHF | NA | TRBJ1-6 | TRBV3-1/TRBV3-2 | NA
TGTGCCAGCAGCGCAACAGGGGGGACAGGGGGAAACTATGGCTACACCTTC | CASSATGGTGGNYGYTF | TRBD1 | TRBJ1-2 | TRBV7-2 | NA
TGTGCCAGCACTTCGGACTCCTTCGAAGAGCAGTTCTTC | CASTSDSFEEQFF | NA | TRBJ2-1 | TRBV28 | NA
TGTGCCAGCAGAACCGGGACAGGGGCTGGCTACACCTTC | CASRTGTGAGYTF | TRBD1 | TRBJ1-2 | TRBV28 | NA
TGCGCCAGCAGCCGCGCTGGCGGGGATTTCTACAATGAGCAGTTCTTC | CASSRAGGDFYNEQFF | NA | TRBJ2-1 | TRBV4-1 | NA